What follows are 16 T cell receptor beta chains derived from one specimen sequenced in a study of shared clonotypes between healthy human individuals. Using immunoSEQ multiplex PCR, the repertoire was profiled, and TCRdb retains in-frame clones only, with some absent. The sample lists millions of clones; about 93% were seen once. The naive CD8 population came from CD45RO-negative cells selected for CCR7, without terminally differentiated effector memory CD45RA+ cells. Material for sequencing was naive CD8+ T cells from PBMCs. All receptors derive from a man aged 18 to 30 in good health. Some clones in this sample may be carry-over from other donors' samples.

The chain is built from TRBV7-3 and TRBJ2-7, with D tentatively TRBD2 (6 bases). The germline V gene has CDR1 SGHTA and CDR2 FQGTGA. With 2 bases removed from V and 3 bases from J, the gap between germline ends came to 8 bases. CDR3 length: 13 residues. The CDR3 sequence: CASSLFGGYEQYF. The CDR3 nucleotides are TGTGCCAGCAGCTTATTCGGGGGCTACGAGCAGTACTTC. The full variable domain, rest sourced from reference TRBV7-3 and TRBJ2-7, is GAGVSQTPSNKVTEKGKYVELRCDPISGHTALYWYRQSLGQGPEFLIYFQGTGAADDSGLPNDRFFAVRPEGSVSTLKIQRTERGDSAVYLCASSLFGGYEQYFGPGTRLTVT.

This clone was counted once. This sequence joins TRBV27 and TRBJ2-1; 7 bases are a match to TRBD2. V shed 6 bases, J shed 3 bases, and the junction held 5 bases outside the gene matches. Germline V gene lookup returns CDR1 MNHEY and CDR2 SMNVEV (reference sequence). CDR3 length: 14 residues. The CDR3 region has the DNA TGTGCCAGCAGCATCCGGGACTACTACAATGAGCAGTTCTTC. Translation gives CASSIRDYYNEQFF.

The chain joins TRBV29-1 to TRBJ2-2; TRBD2 might be the D (6 bases). Germline V CDR1 and CDR2: SQVTM, ANQGSEA. With 6 bases removed from V and 5 bases from J, the gap between germline ends came to 22 bases. This CDR3 is built from 16 residues. In nucleotides, the CDR3 is TGCAGCGTACCTCCCCCGGAGGGAGGATATACCGGGGAGCTGTTTTTT. Translating it yields CSVPPPEGGYTGELFF.

The chain is built from TRBV4-1 and TRBJ2-1, with TRBD1 as a possible D gene (7 bases). The germline V gene encodes CDR1 MGHRA and CDR2 YSYEKL. V lost 4 bases to trimming and J lost 7 bases, with 20 bases between them. This CDR3 comprises 16 residues. This CDR3 is CASSPQGEVRRNEQFF. CDR3 bases: TGCGCCAGCAGCCCCCAGGGGGAGGTGCGAAGGAATGAGCAGTTCTTC.

This chain uses TRBV2 with TRBJ1-3, with TRBD1 as a possible D gene (5 bases). Germline V lookup: CDR1 SNHLY, CDR2 FYNNEI. The CDR3 consists of 15 residues. V shed 6 bases and J shed 0 bases, with 12 bases lying between them. As DNA, the CDR3 is TGTGCCAGCAGGGTTGGGACGGTCTCTGGAAACACCATATATTTT. Protein product: CASRVGTVSGNTIYF.

V gene TRBV7-2 combines with J gene TRBJ2-2; D might be TRBD2 (6 bases). Trimming pared 3 bases from V and 5 bases from J, leaving 13 bases between. Germline V CDR1 and CDR2: SGHTA, FQGNSA. CDR3 length: 15 residues. CDR3 coding DNA: TGTGCCAGCAGCTTTGTAGCGGCGGAGACCGGGGAGCTGTTTTTT. It codes for CASSFVAAETGELFF.

Details on this clone: Other DNA sequences in this specimen translate into the identical CDR3. J is TRBJ2-5 and V is TRBV27; possible D gene TRBD2, 5 bases. The CDR3 contains 14 residues. Germline V gene data show CDR1 as MNHEY and CDR2 as SMNVEV (reference sequence). Between the trimmed V and J ends, which lost 3 bases and 5 bases, there was a span of 13 bases. The CDR3 DNA sequence: TGTGCCAGCAGTTTGGTGGGTTCGGGGGAGACCCAGTACTTC. It yields the protein CASSLVGSGETQYF.

This clone is a singleton in its sample. This rearrangement joins TRBV27 to TRBJ2-1, with D tentatively TRBD1 or TRBD2 (5 bases each). The length of the CDR3 is 15 residues. Germline V gene lookup returns CDR1 MNHEY and CDR2 SMNVEV (reference sequence). Trimming stripped 5 bases from V and 4 bases from J, with 15 bases between. The CDR3: CASSGRDQGYNEQFF. CDR3 coding DNA: TGTGCCAGCAGTGGCCGGGACCAAGGTTACAATGAGCAGTTCTTC.

The V call is TRBV19, the J call TRBJ2-5; D is possibly TRBD1 (6 bases). V was clipped by 3 bases and J by 4 bases, with 15 bases between them. From germline, CDR1 is LNHDA and CDR2 SQIVND (reference sequence). The CDR3 contains 15 residues. The CDR3 DNA is TGTGCCAGTAGTATCAGGGGACCGGCGGGAGAGACCCAGTACTTC. Translated: CASSIRGPAGETQYF.

CDR3 residues: CASSSPVGNEQFF. The CDR3 coding sequence is TGTGCCAGCAGCTCCCCCGTGGGCAATGAGCAGTTCTTC. The chain carries TRBV7-3 and TRBJ2-1, with D unresolved. Between the trimmed V and J ends, which lost 4 bases and 6 bases, there was a span of 10 bases. The germline gives CDR1 SGHTA, CDR2 FQGTGA. The CDR3 runs 13 residues.

V usage is TRBV19 and J usage is TRBJ2-3; D may be TRBD2 (6 bases). V was cut by 5 bases and J by 3 bases, with 15 bases left in between. The germline CDR1 and CDR2 sequences are LNHDA and SQIVND (reference sequence). This CDR3 has 15 amino acids. DNA of the CDR3: TGTGCCAGTAGTTTGACCGGGACTGAAACAGATACGCAGTATTTT. Translation gives CASSLTGTETDTQYF.

The J gene is TRBJ2-1, the V gene TRBV6-6; 8 bases map to TRBD2. This CDR3 has 15 residues. Germline V lookup: CDR1 MNHNY, CDR2 SVGAGI (reference sequence). With V trimmed by 6 bases and J by 2 bases, 6 bases remained unmatched. The CDR3 protein is CASSRAGDAYNEQFF. CDR3 DNA: TGTGCCAGCAGCCGAGCGGGAGATGCCTACAATGAGCAGTTCTTC.

The V call is TRBV11-2, the J call TRBJ2-7; 9 nucleotides match TRBD1. The CDR3 is 15 residues long. J was trimmed by 2 bases and V by 5 bases; bases with no gene match: 7. The germline V gene has CDR1 SGHAT and CDR2 FQNNGV. The CDR3 region has the DNA TGTGCCAGCAGCCCACGACAGGGGGGGACCTACGAGCAGTACTTC. It specifies CASSPRQGGTYEQYF.

The gene calls are TRBV5-6 and TRBJ2-5; tentatively, D is TRBD2 (6 bases). The CDR3 runs 16 residues. The germline gives CDR1 SGHDT, CDR2 YYEEEE. V was trimmed by 2 bases and J by 1 base, leaving 15 bases between them. CDR3 nucleotides: TGTGCCAGCAGCTTAACGGGAGAGCCGTTCCAAGAGACCCAGTACTTC. Encoded protein: CASSLTGEPFQETQYF. Full variable domain (rest looked up from reference TRBV5-6 and TRBJ2-5): DAGVTQSPTHLIKTRGQQVTLRCSPKSGHDTVSWYQQALGQGPQFIFQYYEEEERQRGNFPDRFSGHQFPNYSSELNVNALLLGDSALYLCASSLTGEPFQETQYFGPGTRLLVL.

The chain uses TRBV30 and TRBJ2-5, with 8 bases aligning to TRBD2. TRBJ2-7 matches the DNA end more closely, so the J call is doubtful. The CDR3 is 15 amino acids. Germline V gene lookup returns CDR1 GTSNPN and CDR2 SVGIG (reference sequence). Here the CDR3 reads CAWSKAAGGLYEQYF. In nucleotides, the CDR3 is TGTGCCTGGAGTAAGGCGGCGGGAGGACTCTACGAGCAGTACTTC.

The genes are TRBV9 and TRBJ1-5; D is possibly TRBD1 (5 bases). The V and J ends lost 3 bases and 6 bases respectively, with 16 bases between them. From germline, CDR1 is SGDLS and CDR2 YYNGEE. This CDR3 has 15 residues. The CDR3 nucleotides read TGTGCCAGCAGCGCTGGGGGGGGTATGGGTCAGCCCCAGCATTTT. It codes for CASSAGGGMGQPQHF. Filled out from reference TRBV9 and TRBJ1-5, the complete variable domain reads DSGVTQTPKHLITATGQRVTLRCSPRSGDLSVYWYQQSLDQGLQFLIQYYNGEERAKGNILERFSAQQFPDLHSELNLSSLELGDSALYFCASSAGGGMGQPQHFGDGTRLSIL.